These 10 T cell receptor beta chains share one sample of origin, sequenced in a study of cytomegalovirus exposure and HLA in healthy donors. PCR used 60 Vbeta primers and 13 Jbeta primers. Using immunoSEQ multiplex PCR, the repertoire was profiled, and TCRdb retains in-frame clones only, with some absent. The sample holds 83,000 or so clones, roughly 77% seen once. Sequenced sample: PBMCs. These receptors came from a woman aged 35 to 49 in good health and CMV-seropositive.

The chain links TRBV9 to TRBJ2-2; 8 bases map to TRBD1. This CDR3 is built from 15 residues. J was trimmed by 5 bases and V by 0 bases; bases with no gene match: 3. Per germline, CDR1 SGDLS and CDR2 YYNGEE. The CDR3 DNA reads TGTGCCAGCAGCGTAGCTGGGACAGGAACCGGGGAGCTGTTTTTT. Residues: CASSVAGTGTGELFF.

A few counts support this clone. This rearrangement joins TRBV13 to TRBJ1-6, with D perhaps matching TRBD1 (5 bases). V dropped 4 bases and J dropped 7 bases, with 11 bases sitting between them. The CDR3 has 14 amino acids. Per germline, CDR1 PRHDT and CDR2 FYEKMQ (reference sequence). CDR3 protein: CASSSQARNSPLHF. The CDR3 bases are TGTGCCAGCAGCTCACAGGCTCGGAATTCACCCCTCCACTTT.

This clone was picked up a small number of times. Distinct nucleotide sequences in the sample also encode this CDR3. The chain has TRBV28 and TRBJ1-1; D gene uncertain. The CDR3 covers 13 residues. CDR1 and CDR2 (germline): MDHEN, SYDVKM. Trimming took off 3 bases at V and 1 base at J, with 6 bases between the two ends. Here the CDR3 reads CASSFRRNTEAFF. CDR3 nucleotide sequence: TGTGCCAGCAGTTTCAGGCGGAACACTGAAGCTTTCTTT.

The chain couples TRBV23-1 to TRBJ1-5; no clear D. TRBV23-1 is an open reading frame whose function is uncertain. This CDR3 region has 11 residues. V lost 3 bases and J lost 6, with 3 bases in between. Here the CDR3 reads CASSHSQPQHF. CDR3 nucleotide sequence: TGCGCCAGCAGTCATAGTCAGCCCCAGCATTTT.

CDR3 loop: CASSLEGAGGHSQHF. CDR3 sequence (DNA): TGTGCCAGCAGCTTAGAGGGGGCAGGGGGGCACTCCCAGCATTTT. The rearrangement uses TRBV7-2 and TRBJ1-5; the match to TRBD1 covers 7 bases. The germline CDR1 and CDR2 sequences are SGHTA and FQGNSA. The CDR3 extends over 15 amino acids. Unmatched junction bases numbered 11, after V lost 1 base and J lost 11 bases.

CDR3 loop: CASSSPGGHTGELFF. Here the CDR3 DNA reads TGTGCCAGCAGTTCGCCCGGGGGGCACACCGGGGAGCTGTTTTTT. The V gene is TRBV28, the J gene TRBJ2-2; D is perhaps TRBD2 (7 bases). With 4 bases removed from V and 3 bases from J, the gap between germline ends came to 12 bases. CDR3 size: 15 residues. Germline V gives CDR1 MDHEN, CDR2 SYDVKM. The full variable domain, its missing parts supplied by reference TRBV28 and TRBJ2-2, is DVKVTQSSRYLVKRTGEKVFLECVQDMDHENMFWYRQDPGLGLRLIYFSYDVKMKEKGDIPEGYSVSREKKERFSLILESASTNQTSMYLCASSSPGGHTGELFFGEGSRLTVL.

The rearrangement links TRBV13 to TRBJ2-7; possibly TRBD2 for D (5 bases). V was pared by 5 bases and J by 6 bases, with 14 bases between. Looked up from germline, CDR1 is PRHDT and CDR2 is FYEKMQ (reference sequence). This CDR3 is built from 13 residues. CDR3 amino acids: CASSPERSAEQYF. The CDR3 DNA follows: TGTGCCAGCAGCCCCGAGCGGAGCGCCGAGCAGTACTTC.

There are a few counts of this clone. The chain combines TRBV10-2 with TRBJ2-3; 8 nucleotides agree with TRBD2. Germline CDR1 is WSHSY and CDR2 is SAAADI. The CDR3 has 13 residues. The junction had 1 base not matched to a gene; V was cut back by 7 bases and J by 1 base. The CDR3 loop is CASTGGGTDTQYF. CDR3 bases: TGCGCCAGCACGGGGGGGGGCACAGATACGCAGTATTTT.

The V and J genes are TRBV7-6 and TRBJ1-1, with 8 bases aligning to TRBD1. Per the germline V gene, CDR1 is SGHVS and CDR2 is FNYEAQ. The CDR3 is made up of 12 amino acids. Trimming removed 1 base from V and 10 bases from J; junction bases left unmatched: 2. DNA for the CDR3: TGTGCCAGCAGCTTAGGCAGGGGGCCAGCTTTCTTT. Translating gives CASSLGRGPAFF.

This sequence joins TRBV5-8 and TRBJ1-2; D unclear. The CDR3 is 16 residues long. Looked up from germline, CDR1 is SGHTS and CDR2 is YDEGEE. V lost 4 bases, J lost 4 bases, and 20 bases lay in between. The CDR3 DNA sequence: TGTGCCAGCAGCCCAAAAGACGCGGCGGGGAGCTATGGCTACACCTTC. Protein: CASSPKDAAGSYGYTF.